The clone carrying this TCR beta chain has more than one count but fewer than ten. Its specificity is unknown. The germline gives CDR1 SGHAT, CDR2 FQNNGV. Trimming took 5 bases from V and 0 from J, leaving 11 bases between them. The CDR3 totals 15 residues. The sample belongs to a study of CD8+ T cells in alopecia areata. Overall study: Each of the treated patients was given oral tofacitinib, 5 to 10 mg twice daily, for moderate-to-severe alopecia areata.

Notes on the study in general: Clonality was higher in lesional than normal scalp, especially in alopecia totalis/universalis.

Investigators isolated RNA and reverse transcribed it into cDNA to act as the sequencing template. Libraries were prepared by immunoSEQ multiplex PCR; TCRdb keeps only in-frame clonotypes and omits some of them. The sample includes about 91,000 clones, roughly 47% of them seen just once. The chain links TRBV11-2 to TRBJ2-1; D is undetermined. The TCR was taken from a human donor with alopecia areata. The specimen sequenced was CD4+ T cells sorted from blood. The CDR3: CASSPSENSYNEQFF. The DNA for the CDR3 is TGTGCCAGCAGCCCCAGTGAGAACTCCTACAATGAGCAGTTCTTC. Filled out from reference TRBV11-2 and TRBJ2-1, the complete variable domain reads EAGVAQSPRYKIIEKRQSVAFWCNPISGHATLYWYQQILGQGPKLLIQFQNNGVVDDSQLPKDRFSAERLKGVDSTLKIQPAKLEDSAVYLCASSPSENSYNEQFFGPGTRLTVL.